This T cell receptor beta chain was sequenced for a study of T cell repertoires in cytomegalovirus infection. MiXCR, run by TCRdb on the reads, gives a single entry per CDR3 protein. The table has roughly 630,000 distinct CDR3 sequences, 24% seen once. A few counts support this clonotype. The CDR3 loop spans 16 amino acids. Trimming cost V 3 bases and J 0 bases; bases outside gene matches: 0. Germline CDR1 reads MGHRA; CDR2 reads YSYEKL. This sequence joins TRBV4-1 and TRBJ2-2, with 11 nucleotides matching TRBD1. This clonotype originated in a human donor in good health (CMV status not recorded). Some clones in this sample may be carry-over from other donors' samples. The material sequenced was CD8+ T cells from PBMCs. CDR3 sequence: CASSQGQGANTGELFF. The DNA for the CDR3 is TGCGCCAGCAGCCAGGGACAGGGGGCGAACACCGGGGAGCTGTTTTTT.